These 2 T cell receptor beta chains originate from one sample sequenced in a study of cytomegalovirus exposure and HLA in healthy donors. The PCR had 60 Vbeta and 13 Jbeta primers. The assay was immunoSEQ multiplex PCR, and TCRdb's table has in-frame clones only and misses some. Seen here are some 120,000 clones, roughly 70% observed once, and the top ten hold roughly 8.4%. The sample comprised PBMCs. The receptors here all came from a man aged 30-40 years in good health and CMV-seropositive.

This chain links TRBV7-8 with TRBJ1-2; 7 positions match TRBD1. CDR3 length: 13 amino acids. CDR1 and CDR2 from the germline V gene are SGHVS and FQNEAQ. V shed 5 bases and J 3 bases; nucleotides not matched to a gene: 3. CDR3 coding DNA: TGTGCCAGCAGCCAAGGGGGCTACTATGGCTACACCTTC. Its protein is CASSQGGYYGYTF.

The gene calls are TRBV28 and TRBJ2-3; 8 bases match TRBD1. Looked up from germline, CDR1 is MDHEN and CDR2 is SYDVKM. Trimming cost V 5 bases and J 1 base; bases outside gene matches: 8. CDR3 length equals 16 residues. CDR3 in amino acids: CASSPDRVLGTDTQYF. Here the CDR3 DNA reads TGTGCCAGCAGTCCGGACAGGGTTTTGGGCACAGATACGCAGTATTTT.